The rows below give T cell receptor beta chains drawn from one sample of a study of blood T cell repertoires in COVID-19. Measured with immunoSEQ multiplex PCR; TCRdb has only the in-frame clones, and not every one. Of about 200,000 clones detected, 80% to 85% appear once; the ten largest clones hold approximately 5.6%. The material sequenced was peripheral blood. The receptors were gathered from a woman aged 70-85 years with COVID-19, enrolled during active disease. Both conserved end residues are part of each CDR3. Each record gives: CDR3 length, J gene, clone size, D gene, V gene, CDR3 protein, CDR3 DNA. A D gene is named only where the DNA matches it firmly. Rows give clone size only sometimes, using once, few, many, or a class for an expanded clone.

17,TRBJ2-5,.,.,TRBV19,CASSIGGGYFQQETQYF,TGTGCCAGTAGTATAGGAGGCGGATACTTCCAACAAGAGACCCAGTACTTC
17,TRBJ1-1,.,.,TRBV27,CASRLSLGRGNNTEAFF,TGTGCCAGCAGGCTTTCTTTGGGGAGAGGGAACAACACTGAAGCTTTCTTT
16,TRBJ1-5,once,.,TRBV6-4,CASSEGGIYSNQPQHF,TGTGCCAGCAGTGAGGGGGGGATATATAGCAATCAGCCCCAGCATTTT
18,TRBJ2-6,.,TRBD2,TRBV19,CASSDPGTSSSGANVLTF,TGTGCCAGTAGTGACCCCGGGACTAGCAGCTCTGGGGCCAACGTCCTGACTTTC
15,TRBJ1-1,.,.,TRBV19,CASSMGAPRGTEAFF,TGTGCCAGTAGTATGGGGGCCCCTCGGGGCACTGAAGCTTTCTTT
14,TRBJ1-1,once,TRBD1,TRBV29-1,CSVGPTGGGTEAFF,TGCAGCGTTGGCCCTACAGGGGGCGGAACTGAAGCTTTCTTT
10,TRBJ2-3,.,.,TRBV29-1,CSAPPDTQYF,TGCAGCGCCCCCCCTGATACGCAGTATTTT
15,TRBJ2-3,.,.,TRBV18,CASSPQVQSTDTQYF,TGTGCCAGCTCACCCCAAGTGCAGAGCACAGATACGCAGTATTTT
14,TRBJ2-1,.,TRBD2,TRBV30,CAWSAGTSVVSQFF,TGTGCCTGGAGTGCCGGGACTAGCGTTGTTAGCCAGTTCTTC
15,TRBJ1-2,.,TRBD1,TRBV27,CATRLVGQANYGYTF,TGTGCCACCAGATTAGTAGGACAGGCAAACTATGGCTACACCTTC
15,TRBJ2-3,.,.,TRBV11-2,CASSFKTGVTDTQYF,TGTGCCAGCAGCTTTAAAACGGGAGTCACAGATACGCAGTATTTT
15,TRBJ1-3,.,.,TRBV5-8,CASRPDIFSGNTIYF,TGTGCCAGCAGACCCGACATATTCTCTGGAAACACCATATATTTT
16,TRBJ2-3,.,TRBD2,TRBV2,CASSLGLAGGSDTQYF,TGTGCCAGCAGTCTCGGACTAGCGGGAGGCTCAGATACGCAGTATTTT
12,TRBJ1-2,.,.,TRBV7-6,CASSPGSYGYTF,TGTGCCAGCAGTCCCGGGAGCTATGGCTACACCTTC
14,TRBJ1-2,.,.,TRBV3-1/TRBV3-2,CASSQVGLIYGYTF,TGTGCCAGCAGCCAAGTGGGACTTATCTATGGCTACACCTTC
11,TRBJ2-1,.,.,TRBV7-9,CASSFWDSPFF,TGTGCCAGCAGCTTTTGGGACTCGCCGTTCTTC
20,TRBJ1-6,.,.,TRBV4-3,CASSQDRSDSGSSYNSPLHF,TGCGCCAGCAGCCAAGATCGTTCGGATTCGGGGAGCTCCTATAATTCACCCCTCCACTTT
15,TRBJ1-3,.,.,TRBV7-9,CASSPARVLGNTIYF,TGTGCCAGCAGCCCAGCCAGGGTGTTGGGAAACACCATATATTTT
14,TRBJ1-5,.,.,TRBV5-1,CASSTGQINQPQHF,TGCGCCAGCAGCACCGGACAGATCAATCAGCCCCAGCATTTT
14,TRBJ1-1,.,TRBD1,TRBV5-1,CASSLGGGYTEAFF,TGCGCCAGCAGCTTGGGAGGGGGCTACACTGAAGCTTTCTTT
13,TRBJ2-7,.,TRBD1,TRBV7-2,CASSPRTGNEQYF,TGTGCCAGCAGCCCCCGGACAGGGAACGAGCAGTACTTC
15,TRBJ1-1,.,.,TRBV14,CASSLAKLRVTEAFF,TGTGCCAGCAGTCTAGCGAAGCTGCGGGTTACTGAAGCTTTCTTT
14,TRBJ2-1,.,TRBD1,TRBV7-9,CASSLSQGVNEQFF,TGTGCCAGCAGCTTATCACAGGGGGTCAATGAGCAGTTCTTC
17,TRBJ2-1,.,.,TRBV7-9,CASSLAPQSSRFNEQFF,TGTGCCAGCAGCTTAGCCCCTCAATCGAGTCGATTCAATGAGCAGTTCTTC
15,TRBJ2-1,.,TRBD1,TRBV19,CASRTGGWSDNEQFF,TGTGCCAGTAGGACAGGGGGCTGGTCGGACAATGAGCAGTTCTTC
15,TRBJ1-2,.,.,TRBV5-4,CASSSGGGELYGYTF,TGTGCCAGCAGCTCGGGGGGAGGGGAACTCTATGGCTACACCTTC
14,TRBJ2-2,.,.,TRBV5-6,CASSLGEKGGELFF,TGTGCCAGCAGCTTGGGGGAGAAGGGCGGGGAGCTGTTTTTT
18,TRBJ2-6,.,TRBD1,TRBV7-3,CASSLTTRGSSGANVLTF,TGTGCCAGCAGCTTAACTACCAGGGGGAGCTCTGGGGCCAACGTCCTGACTTTC
16,TRBJ1-4,.,TRBD1,TRBV18,CASSTTFDRGREKLFF,TGTGCCAGCTCAACAACCTTTGACAGGGGGCGCGAAAAACTGTTTTTT
15,TRBJ2-6,.,.,TRBV4-3,CASSPRSSGANVLTF,TGCGCCAGCAGCCCGCGAAGCTCTGGGGCCAACGTCCTGACTTTC
13,TRBJ1-1,.,.,TRBV12-3/TRBV12-4,CASSFQGSTEAFF,TGTGCCAGCAGTTTTCAGGGAAGCACTGAAGCTTTCTTT
14,TRBJ2-1,.,.,TRBV7-2,CASSLGLGDHEQFF,TGTGCCAGCAGCTTAGGACTAGGGGACCATGAGCAGTTCTTC
15,TRBJ2-2,.,.,TRBV9,CASSPLAANTGELFF,TGTGCCAGCAGCCCCCTCGCAGCGAACACCGGGGAGCTGTTTTTT
15,TRBJ1-4,few,.,TRBV3-1/TRBV3-2,CASSQGQGKGEKLFF,TGTGCCAGCAGCCAAGGGCAGGGCAAGGGTGAAAAACTGTTTTTT
15,TRBJ2-5,.,TRBD1,TRBV2,CASSILGTGQETQYF,TGTGCCAGCAGTATTCTTGGGACAGGGCAAGAGACCCAGTACTTC
17,TRBJ1-5,.,TRBD1,TRBV24-1,CATSDSSPGTGGQPQHF,TGTGCCACCAGTGATTCATCCCCCGGGACAGGGGGTCAGCCCCAGCATTTT
15,TRBJ2-1,.,TRBD1,TRBV28,CASSSTGGGYNEQFF,TGTGCCAGCAGTTCGACAGGGGGCGGCTACAATGAGCAGTTCTTC
12,TRBJ2-1,.,.,TRBV5-1,CASSLPSNKQFF,TGCGCCAGCAGCTTGCCCTCAAACAAGCAGTTCTTC
12,TRBJ1-1,.,.,TRBV19,CASLSRVTEAFF,TGTGCCAGCCTTAGTAGAGTTACTGAAGCTTTCTTT
15,TRBJ1-2,.,.,TRBV28,CASTPRGRRLHGYTF,TGTGCCAGCACTCCTCGGGGTCGGCGTTTACATGGCTACACCTTC
13,TRBJ2-5,.,.,TRBV18,CASSRGFAETQYF,TGTGCCAGCTCACGAGGGTTCGCAGAGACCCAGTACTTC
17,TRBJ2-1,.,TRBD2,TRBV19,CASSSGTSGKSWNEQFF,TGTGCCAGTAGTTCCGGGACTAGCGGGAAATCTTGGAATGAGCAGTTCTTC
19,TRBJ1-5,once,TRBD1,TRBV27,CASSLSELNRGDRNQPQHF,TGTGCCAGCAGTTTATCGGAACTCAACAGGGGTGATCGGAATCAGCCCCAGCATTTT
15,TRBJ1-6,few,TRBD1,TRBV6-8,CASSSLRDRDSPLHF,TGTGCCAGCAGTAGCCTCCGGGACAGAGATTCACCCCTCCACTTT
12,TRBJ1-2,.,.,TRBV27,CASKTGTAGYTF,TGTGCCAGCAAAACAGGGACCGCTGGCTACACCTTC
14,TRBJ2-2,.,TRBD1,TRBV29-1,CSVVGTGNTGELFF,TGCAGCGTTGTAGGGACAGGGAACACCGGGGAGCTGTTTTTT
13,TRBJ2-7,.,.,TRBV7-8,CASSLSRVYEQYF,TGTGCCAGCAGCTTAAGCAGGGTCTACGAGCAGTACTTC
14,TRBJ2-3,.,TRBD2,TRBV3-1/TRBV3-2,CASSLAGGADTQYF,TGTGCCAGCAGCTTAGCGGGAGGGGCAGATACGCAGTATTTT
12,TRBJ1-1,.,.,TRBV30,CAWGGLALGAFF,TGTGCCTGGGGCGGACTAGCGTTGGGAGCTTTCTTT
13,TRBJ2-3,.,.,TRBV11-3,CASSLDLQHTQYF,TGTGCCAGCAGCTTAGATCTACAGCATACGCAGTATTTT
15,TRBJ2-7,.,.,TRBV19,CASSRRDKNPYEQYF,TGTGCCAGTAGTAGAAGGGACAAAAACCCCTACGAGCAGTACTTC
12,TRBJ2-7,few,.,TRBV25-1,CASTEGAREQYF,TGTGCCAGCACTGAAGGGGCGCGGGAGCAGTACTTC
15,TRBJ2-3,.,.,TRBV6-2/TRBV6-3,CASSYSQGYTDTQYF,TGTGCCAGCAGTTACTCCCAGGGTTACACAGATACGCAGTATTTT
15,TRBJ1-2,.,TRBD1,TRBV9,CASSPYGQEVYGYTF,TGTGCCAGCAGCCCCTATGGACAGGAAGTCTACGGCTACACCTTC
15,TRBJ2-5,.,.,TRBV5-1,CASSLEGRGRETQYF,TGCGCCAGCAGCTTGGAGGGCAGGGGGAGGGAGACCCAGTACTTC